Sample share makes the clone carrying this T cell receptor (beta chain) large (0.1 to 1%). Germline values: CDR1 MNHNS, CDR2 SASEGT. The junction had 6 bases not matched to a gene; V was cut back by 4 bases and J by 4 bases. The CDR3 contains 15 residues. This entry belongs to a study of immune characterization of retroperitoneal liposarcoma. TCRdb itself ran the PCR reads through MiXCR, one entry per CDR3 protein. Found here are approximately 9,300 distinct CDR3 sequences, under 30% of them singletons; the top ten hold roughly a fifth. The receptor comes from a male donor with retroperitoneal liposarcoma. J is TRBJ2-3 and V is TRBV6-1; TRBD2 matches 9 bases. Sequenced: blood. The CDR3 region is CASSVSGGAADTQYF. Here the CDR3 DNA reads TGTGCCAGCAGTGTTAGCGGGGGTGCGGCAGATACGCAGTATTTT.